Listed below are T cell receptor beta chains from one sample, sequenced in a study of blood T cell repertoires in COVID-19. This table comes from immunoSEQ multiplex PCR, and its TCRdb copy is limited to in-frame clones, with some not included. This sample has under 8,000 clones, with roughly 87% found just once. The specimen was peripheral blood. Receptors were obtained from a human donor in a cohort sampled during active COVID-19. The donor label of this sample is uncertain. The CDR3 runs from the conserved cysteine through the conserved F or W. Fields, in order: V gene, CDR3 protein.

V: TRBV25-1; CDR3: CASGPGGVADTQYF
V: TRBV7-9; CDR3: CATQIQGFTEAFF
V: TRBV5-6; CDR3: CASSLSGQVLYGYTF
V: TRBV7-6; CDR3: CASSSGTHTEAFF
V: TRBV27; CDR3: CASSLMGLAGGPGTDTQYF
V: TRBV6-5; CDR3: CASREGRGSSYEQYF
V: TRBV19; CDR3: CASSPTGVKGEKLFF
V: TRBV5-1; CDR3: CASSSEGDYNEQFF
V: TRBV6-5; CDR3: CASRGTPPGGYEQYF
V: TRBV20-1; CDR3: CSASPRGGYTF
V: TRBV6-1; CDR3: CASSDFEGDSYEQYF
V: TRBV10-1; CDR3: CASSESGGAPLGEQYF
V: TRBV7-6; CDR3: CASSLEAHDRRTEAFF
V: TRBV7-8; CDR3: CASSTYRAGANVLTF
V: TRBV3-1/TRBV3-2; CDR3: CASSHRGGYNEQFF
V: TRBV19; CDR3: CASSSRYTAGNTEAFF
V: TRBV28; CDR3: CASSPPVRGRGKRYEQYF
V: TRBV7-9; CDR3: CASSLGTGGSYEQYF
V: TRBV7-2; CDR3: CASSTRGRVLETQYF
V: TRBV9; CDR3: CASSVGGAGGTDTQYF
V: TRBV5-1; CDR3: CASSFGGTANYGYTF
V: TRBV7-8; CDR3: CASSLGVWGGGTIYF
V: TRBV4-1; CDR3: CASRLEGGNAGELFF
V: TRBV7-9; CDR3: CASSSRGAVNNEQFF
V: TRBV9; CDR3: CASSVGLAGAGGELFF
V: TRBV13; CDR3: CASSKAGGLYEQYF